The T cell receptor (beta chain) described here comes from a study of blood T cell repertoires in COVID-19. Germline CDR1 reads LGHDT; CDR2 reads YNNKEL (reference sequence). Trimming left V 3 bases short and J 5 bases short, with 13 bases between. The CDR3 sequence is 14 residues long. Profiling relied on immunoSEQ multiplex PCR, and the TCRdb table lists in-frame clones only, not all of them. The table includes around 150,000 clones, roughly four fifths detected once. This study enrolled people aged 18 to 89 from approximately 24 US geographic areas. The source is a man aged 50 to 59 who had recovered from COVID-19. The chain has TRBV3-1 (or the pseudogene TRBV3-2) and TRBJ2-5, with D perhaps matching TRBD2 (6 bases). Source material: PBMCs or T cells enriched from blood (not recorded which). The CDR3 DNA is TGTGCCAGCAGCCAGACTAGGACTTGGGAGACCCAGTACTTC. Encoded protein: CASSQTRTWETQYF.